The present T cell receptor (beta chain) was sequenced within a study of T cells in Graves' hyperthyroidism and ophthalmopathy. The TCR beta CDR3 regions underwent amplification using RNA transcripts as the source. First-round RT-PCR with HTBI primers amplified the TCR CDR3 region. Each CDR3 protein gets one entry after TCRdb re-called the multiplex PCR reads with MiXCR. The table records 450,000 to 700,000 distinct CDR3 sequences, around 46% of them present only once. Study-wide results and limits: Most thyroid clonotypes expanded above 0.001 were also detected in blood.

This CDR3 comprises 15 residues. V was cut by 5 bases and J by 9 bases, with 22 bases left in between. The germline CDR1 and CDR2 sequences are SNHLY and FYNNEI. Comment on this clonotype: Antigen: not known.

Patients having uncontrolled infection, another autoimmune disease, pregnancy or lactation were not included. V gene TRBV2 combines with J gene TRBJ2-5; D assignment may be TRBD1 or TRBD2 (5 bases each). The receptor was isolated from a woman aged 18-29 years with Graves' hyperthyroidism. The specimen sequenced was peripheral blood or thyroid tissue (not recorded which). This CDR3 reads CASSYSRGSGSAQYF. The CDR3 coding sequence is TGTGCCAGCAGTTACTCGAGGGGTTCAGGGAGTGCCCAGTACTTC.